Below, 30 T cell receptor beta chains from the same sample are listed, as sequenced in a study of PD-1 blockade in classical Hodgkin lymphoma. Each patient experienced a relapse that followed autologous stem cell transplantation, and brentuximab vedotin exposure varied. TCRdb's table, derived via immunoSEQ multiplex PCR, lists solely in-frame clones and lacks some. The sample gives about 20,000 clones, roughly 73% of which show up once; around 22% is in the top ten. The input for sequencing was peripheral blood mononuclear cells (PBMCs), taken before the second cycle of nivolumab. These receptors were obtained from a human donor with classical Hodgkin lymphoma.

V usage is TRBV9 and J usage is TRBJ1-4; D is perhaps TRBD1 (5 bases). The CDR3 length is 16 residues. The V gene's germline CDR1 is SGDLS and CDR2 YYNGEE. Trimming pared 3 bases from V and 0 bases from J, leaving 12 bases between. This CDR3 reads CASSAYMGATNEKLFF. DNA for the CDR3: TGTGCCAGCAGCGCCTACATGGGGGCAACTAATGAAAAACTGTTTTTT.

The chain joins TRBV15 to TRBJ2-2; D not certain. There are 12 residues in the CDR3. From germline, CDR1 is LNHNV and CDR2 YYDKDF (reference sequence). V lost 5 bases, J lost 2 bases, and 3 bases lay in between. In DNA form, the CDR3 reads TGTGCCACCAGCGAAAACACCGGGGAGCTGTTTTTT. This translates into CATSENTGELFF.

V is TRBV28 and J is TRBJ2-5; D remains ambiguous. Germline values: CDR1 MDHEN, CDR2 SYDVKM. The CDR3 length is 13 residues. Trimming shortened V by 6 bases and J by 0 bases, and 8 bases separated the two germline ends. The DNA of the CDR3 is TGTGCCAGCAGACCACCCTACCAAGAGACCCAGTACTTC. Translated, it gives CASRPPYQETQYF.

This clone has only one observation. The rearrangement links TRBV14 to TRBJ2-1; the match to TRBD2 covers 12 bases. Trimming at V came to 4 bases and at J to 6 bases, leaving 1 base not matched to a gene. Germline V gene data show CDR1 as SGHDN and CDR2 as FVKESK. The CDR3 covers 14 residues. CDR3 nucleotide sequence: TGTGCCAGCAGCCCACTAGCGGGAGGCAATGAGCAGTTCTTC. Protein: CASSPLAGGNEQFF.

The chain has TRBV7-6 and TRBJ2-1, with 10 bases matching TRBD2. Germline V gene data show CDR1 as SGHVS and CDR2 as FNYEAQ. CDR3 length: 15 residues. Trimming cost V 3 bases and J 4 bases; bases outside gene matches: 3. The CDR3 coding sequence is TGTGCCAGCAGCTTCGGACTAGCGGTATACAATGAGCAGTTCTTC. Amino acid sequence: CASSFGLAVYNEQFF.

The chain recombines TRBV2 with TRBJ2-7; TRBD2 is a possible D gene (6 bases). Trimming took off 4 bases at V and 0 bases at J, with 10 bases between the two ends. The CDR3 has 14 amino acids. Germline V gene data show CDR1 as SNHLY and CDR2 as FYNNEI. The CDR3 here is CASSGGLSSYEQYF. CDR3 DNA: TGTGCCAGCAGTGGGGGACTGTCCTCCTACGAGCAGTACTTC.

The chain couples TRBV9 to TRBJ2-1, with D uncertain. V gave up 0 bases and J gave up 4 bases, with 2 bases separating them. From germline, CDR1 is SGDLS and CDR2 YYNGEE. The CDR3 covers 12 residues. CDR3 amino acids: CASSVDYNEQFF. The CDR3 DNA reads as TGTGCCAGCAGCGTAGATTACAATGAGCAGTTCTTC.

V and J are TRBV6-5 and TRBJ2-5, with D perhaps matching TRBD2 (6 bases). The CDR3 runs to 14 residues. From germline, CDR1 is MNHEY and CDR2 SVGAGI. The ends were cut back, 6 bases at V and 4 bases at J, with 15 bases in the middle. CDR3 amino acids: CASRSAGRGETQYF. CDR3 coding DNA: TGTGCCAGCAGAAGTGCAGGGCGGGGAGAGACCCAGTACTTC.

The chain uses TRBV11-2 and TRBJ2-7; no reliable D call. The CDR3 runs 10 residues. V was cut by 4 bases and J by 4 bases, with 2 bases left in between. Germline V gene sequence: CDR1 SGHAT, CDR2 FQNNGV. The CDR3: CASSSYEQYF. The DNA of the CDR3 is TGTGCCAGCAGCTCGTACGAGCAGTACTTC.

This rearrangement joins TRBV28 to TRBJ2-1; unclear D gene. Germline V gives CDR1 MDHEN, CDR2 SYDVKM. Trimming took 3 bases from V and 4 from J, leaving 10 bases between them. The CDR3 totals 14 residues. CDR3 DNA sequence: TGTGCCAGCAGTTTGGGTTCTTTATACAATGAGCAGTTCTTC. Its protein is CASSLGSLYNEQFF.

V usage is TRBV11-2 and J usage is TRBJ2-7, with 7 bases that match TRBD2. J gave up 5 bases and V 3 bases, and 13 bases lay outside the gene matches. CDR1 is SGHAT and CDR2 is FQNNGV in the germline V gene. There are 16 residues in the CDR3. CDR3 protein: CASSFRGAGKADEQYF. CDR3 bases: TGTGCCAGCAGCTTTCGAGGAGCGGGAAAGGCGGACGAGCAGTACTTC.

The CDR3 is CAARDWEANEQFF. The CDR3 DNA sequence: TGTGCCGCCCGAGACTGGGAAGCCAATGAGCAGTTCTTC. The chain couples TRBV27 to TRBJ2-1; no reliable D call. The V gene lost 11 bases and the J gene lost 6 bases, with 17 bases spanning the gap. The CDR3 has 13 residues. The germline gives CDR1 MNHEY, CDR2 SMNVEV (reference sequence).

The chain links TRBV15 to TRBJ2-1; TRBD2 aligns across 10 bases. Trimming took 6 bases from V and 5 from J; bases not matched to a gene: 7. This CDR3 has 15 residues. Germline V lookup: CDR1 LNHNV, CDR2 YYDKDF (reference sequence). CDR3 in amino acids: CATRDSGRFHNEQFF. The CDR3 region has the DNA TGTGCCACCAGGGATAGCGGGAGGTTCCACAATGAGCAGTTCTTC.

This chain uses TRBV19 with TRBJ2-1; no clear D gene. Trimming pared 2 bases from V and 0 bases from J, leaving 8 bases between. The CDR3 loop spans 15 amino acids. Germline-derived CDR1 and CDR2 are LNHDA and SQIVND (reference sequence). The CDR3 protein is CASSIPGSSYNEQFF. The CDR3 DNA reads as TGTGCCAGTAGTATACCAGGCAGCTCCTACAATGAGCAGTTCTTC.

The CDR3: CAWSRGNQETQYF. CDR3 in DNA: TGTGCCTGGAGTCGGGGTAACCAAGAGACCCAGTACTTC. The V and J genes are TRBV30 and TRBJ2-5; D is possibly TRBD2 (5 bases). Germline CDR1 and CDR2: GTSNPN and SVGIG (reference sequence). The CDR3 spans 13 residues. Deletions cut 2 bases from V and 0 bases from J, with 7 bases between.

The chain couples TRBV7-8 to TRBJ2-1; 9 positions agree with TRBD2. The CDR3 is 15 residues long. Germline trimming cut 5 bases from V and 7 bases from J; bases unmatched to any gene: 9. Germline CDR1 is SGHVS and CDR2 is FQNEAQ. CDR3 in DNA: TGTGCCAGCAGCAGACTAGCGGCCGCCGGGAATGAGCAGTTCTTC. This codes for CASSRLAAAGNEQFF.

V and J are TRBV10-1 and TRBJ2-3; D gene uncertain. Germline V CDR1 and CDR2: WNHNN, SYGVQD (reference sequence). Trimming removed 2 bases from V and 7 bases from J, with 10 bases in between. The length of the CDR3 is 13 residues. CDR3 DNA: TGCGCCAGCAGTGAGGGGTCCTCCCATACGCAGTATTTT. Protein sequence: CASSEGSSHTQYF.

The rearrangement joins TRBV27 to TRBJ1-1, with a possible D match to TRBD1 (5 bases). The germline CDR1 and CDR2 sequences are MNHEY and SMNVEV (reference sequence). The CDR3 spans 15 residues. Trimming shortened V by 0 bases and J by 4 bases, and 12 bases separated the two germline ends. The CDR3 sequence is CASSLSAGRSTEAFF. CDR3 bases: TGTGCCAGCAGTTTATCCGCGGGACGGTCCACTGAAGCTTTCTTT.

The V and J genes are TRBV7-9 and TRBJ1-1; D ambiguous. In germline, CDR1 is SEHNR, CDR2 FQNEAQ (reference sequence). Trimming took off 1 base at V and 1 base at J, with 10 bases between the two ends. CDR3 length equals 15 residues. The DNA of the CDR3 is TGTGCCAGCAGCTTAGTGAGTACGGGGAACACTGAAGCTTTCTTT. This sequence encodes CASSLVSTGNTEAFF.

The genes are TRBV2 and TRBJ2-2; possibly TRBD2 for D (5 bases). V lost 4 bases and J lost 0, with 9 bases in between. CDR3 length equals 15 residues. In germline, CDR1 is SNHLY, CDR2 FYNNEI. The DNA for the CDR3 is TGTGCCAGCAGTGGCGCCGGGACGAACACCGGGGAGCTGTTTTTT. Protein sequence: CASSGAGTNTGELFF.

This clone was detected only a few times. This chain's CDR3 is CASSVIPSGRGNTGELFF. The CDR3 coding sequence is TGTGCCAGCAGCGTAATTCCTAGCGGGAGAGGGAACACCGGGGAGCTGTTTTTT. The chain has TRBV9 and TRBJ2-2; 10 bases are shared with TRBD2. Germline-derived CDR1 and CDR2 are SGDLS and YYNGEE. V was pared by 1 base and J by 1 base, with 7 bases of the junction left unmatched. The length of the CDR3 is 18 residues. Drawing the rest from reference TRBV9 and TRBJ2-2, the complete variable domain is DSGVTQTPKHLITATGQRVTLRCSPRSGDLSVYWYQQSLDQGLQFLIQYYNGEERAKGNILERFSAQQFPDLHSELNLSSLELGDSALYFCASSVIPSGRGNTGELFFGEGSRLTVL.

V and J are TRBV10-3 and TRBJ2-1; TRBD2 is a possible D gene (6 bases). From germline, CDR1 is ENHRY and CDR2 SYGVKD. This CDR3 spans 13 amino acids. The chain's CDR3 is CAARPRRDDEQFF. The CDR3 nucleotides are TGTGCAGCGCGTCCACGGCGGGACGATGAGCAGTTCTTC.

This chain joins TRBV7-6 and TRBJ2-7; the match to TRBD1 covers 10 bases. This CDR3 spans 14 amino acids. Losses at the gene ends were 6 bases for V and 4 bases for J; bases not matched to a gene: 6. Germline V gene data show CDR1 as SGHVS and CDR2 as FNYEAQ. CDR3: CASSLGTGAYEQYF. The DNA for the CDR3 is TGTGCCAGCAGTCTCGGGACAGGGGCGTACGAGCAGTACTTC.

This chain joins TRBV18 and TRBJ2-7; 8 nucleotides agree with TRBD1. V shed 8 bases and J 0 bases; nucleotides not matched to a gene: 6. Germline CDR1 and CDR2: KGHSH and LQKENI. The CDR3 totals 14 residues. CDR3 DNA sequence: TGTGCCAGCGGGGGACAGGTTAGCTCCTACGAGCAGTACTTC. Translated, it gives CASGGQVSSYEQYF.

V usage is TRBV28 and J usage is TRBJ2-1, with 10 bases lining up with TRBD1. Trimming took 2 bases from V and 9 from J; bases not matched to a gene: 4. This CDR3 has 14 amino acids. Germline-derived CDR1 and CDR2 are MDHEN and SYDVKM. The CDR3 nucleotides are TGTGCCAGCAGTTTAATGACAGGGGGCGTTGAGCAGTTCTTC. It is translated as CASSLMTGGVEQFF. The full variable domain, its missing parts supplied by reference TRBV28 and TRBJ2-1, is DVKVTQSSRYLVKRTGEKVFLECVQDMDHENMFWYRQDPGLGLRLIYFSYDVKMKEKGDIPEGYSVSREKKERFSLILESASTNQTSMYLCASSLMTGGVEQFFGPGTRLTVL.

The rearrangement links TRBV7-6 to TRBJ2-5, with D hard to call. V lost 5 bases to trimming and J lost 5 bases, with 15 bases between them. The CDR3 is 14 amino acids. CDR1 and CDR2 from the germline V gene are SGHVS and FNYEAQ. DNA of the CDR3: TGTGCCAGCAGCAGCGCAGGACCGAGGGAGACCCAGTACTTC. This encodes CASSSAGPRETQYF. Full variable domain (missing parts from reference TRBV7-6 and TRBJ2-5): GAGVSQSPRYKVTKRGQDVALRCDPISGHVSLYWYRQALGQGPEFLTYFNYEAQQDKSGLPNDRFSAERPEGSISTLTIQRTEQRDSAMYRCASSSAGPRETQYFGPGTRLLVL.

The chain is built from TRBV4-1 and TRBJ2-7; TRBD2 agrees at 14 bases. The CDR3 totals 19 residues. Per the germline V gene, CDR1 is MGHRA and CDR2 is YSYEKL. Germline trimming cut 5 bases from V and 3 bases from J; bases unmatched to any gene: 15. CDR3 sequence: CASSTKRGTSGSRGYEQYF. CDR3 nucleotide sequence: TGCGCCAGCAGCACTAAACGCGGGACTAGCGGGAGCCGAGGCTACGAGCAGTACTTC.

CDR3 sequence reads: CASSLALADYEQYF. DNA for the CDR3: TGTGCCAGCAGCTTGGCGCTAGCGGACTACGAGCAGTACTTC. The chain uses TRBV5-6 and TRBJ2-7; TRBD2 agrees at 7 bases. Trimming at V came to 0 bases and at J to 3 bases, leaving 3 bases not matched to a gene. CDR1 is SGHDT, CDR2 YYEEEE, per germline. CDR3 length: 14 residues. The entire variable domain, with the rest obtained from reference TRBV5-6 and TRBJ2-7, is as follows: DAGVTQSPTHLIKTRGQQVTLRCSPKSGHDTVSWYQQALGQGPQFIFQYYEEEERQRGNFPDRFSGHQFPNYSSELNVNALLLGDSALYLCASSLALADYEQYFGPGTRLTVT.

The J gene is TRBJ2-3, the V gene TRBV29-1, with D possibly matching TRBD1 (6 bases). Trimming pared 4 bases from V and 6 bases from J, leaving 11 bases between. The CDR3 has 12 residues. The V gene's germline CDR1 is SQVTM and CDR2 ANQGSEA. CDR3 bases: TGCAGCGTTGTGCAGGGGCTTGATACGCAGTATTTT. Translating gives CSVVQGLDTQYF.

The V call is TRBV7-9, the J call TRBJ2-5; TRBD2 agrees at 9 bases. This CDR3 is 15 amino acids long. Germline loops: CDR1 SEHNR, CDR2 FQNEAQ (reference sequence). Trimming took 3 bases from V and 3 from J; bases not matched to a gene: 5. In nucleotides, the CDR3 is TGTGCCAGCAGCTTGGGGGTAGCGGGAGAAGAGACCCAGTACTTC. This codes for CASSLGVAGEETQYF.